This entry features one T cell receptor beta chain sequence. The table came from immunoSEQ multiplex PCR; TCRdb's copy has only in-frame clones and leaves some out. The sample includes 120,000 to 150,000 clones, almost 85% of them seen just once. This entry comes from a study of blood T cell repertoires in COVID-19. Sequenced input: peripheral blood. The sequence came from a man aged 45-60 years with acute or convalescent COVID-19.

This CDR3 is CASSWDRGGGYTF. Written as DNA, the CDR3 is TGTGCCAGCAGTTGGGACAGGGGGGGAGGCTACACCTTC. The rearrangement joins TRBV27 to TRBJ1-2; TRBD1 agrees at 11 bases. V shed 4 bases and J 8 bases; nucleotides not matched to a gene: 3. This CDR3 is 13 amino acids long. The germline gives CDR1 MNHEY, CDR2 SMNVEV (reference sequence).